This T cell receptor beta chain stems from a study of cytomegalovirus exposure and HLA in healthy donors. PCR involved 60 Vbeta and 13 Jbeta primers. The protocol was immunoSEQ multiplex PCR, while the TCRdb copy is restricted to in-frame clones and leaves out a portion. The repertoire holds around 210,000 clones, with 82% as singletons. In germline, CDR1 is SQVTM, CDR2 ANQGSEA. This CDR3 is built from 13 residues. V dropped 6 bases and J dropped 3 bases, with 14 bases sitting between them. The genes are TRBV29-1 and TRBJ1-2; no definite D call. The material sequenced was PBMCs. The receptor was derived from a woman aged 40 to 50 in good health and CMV-seronegative. CDR3 protein: CSVMAGSDYGYTF. The CDR3, as DNA: TGCAGCGTCATGGCCGGGTCTGACTATGGCTACACCTTC.